Presented here are 9 T cell receptor beta chains from one specimen sequenced in a study of brain T cells in children with intractable seizures. The assay was immunoSEQ multiplex PCR, and TCRdb's table has in-frame clones only and misses some. The sample lists some 41,000 clones, over 75% seen once, with 5% to 6.5% in the top ten. The sequencing here drew on peripheral blood, taken at surgery. The source is a girl aged 2-10 years with tuberous sclerosis and intractable seizures.

The CDR3 DNA reads TGTGCCAGCAGCTTGACTATCGGAAGGGGCAATCAGCCCCAGCATTTT. Protein sequence: CASSLTIGRGNQPQHF. This chain links TRBV5-5 with TRBJ1-5; the D is unclear. The length of the CDR3 is 16 residues. The V end was cut by 1 base, the J end by 2 bases, with 13 bases between. From germline, CDR1 is SGHKS and CDR2 YYEKEE (reference sequence).

This clone has a single count. The chain employs TRBV18 and TRBJ1-4; no clear D gene. The CDR3 has 15 residues. The germline CDR1 and CDR2 sequences are KGHSH and LQKENI. Trimming removed 0 bases at V and 3 bases at J, with 8 bases between. Here the CDR3 reads CASSPPSEPNEKLFF. The DNA for the CDR3 is TGTGCCAGCTCACCACCGTCAGAGCCTAATGAAAAACTGTTTTTT. The complete variable domain, with remaining parts taken from reference TRBV18 and TRBJ1-4, reads NAGVMQNPRHLVRRRGQEARLRCSPMKGHSHVYWYRQLPEEGLKFMVYLQKENIIDESGMPKERFSAEFPKEGPSILRIQQVVRGDSAAYFCASSPPSEPNEKLFFGSGTQLSVL.

The chain has TRBV11-2 and TRBJ1-2; D not resolved. This CDR3 region has 12 residues. V gave up 4 bases and J gave up 8 bases, with 11 bases separating them. Germline V gene lookup returns CDR1 SGHAT and CDR2 FQNNGV. This chain's CDR3 is CASSSDMGGYTF. The CDR3 bases are TGTGCCAGCAGCTCAGACATGGGAGGCTACACCTTC.

This clone showed up just a few times. The chain couples TRBV27 to TRBJ2-7; 9 nucleotides line up with TRBD1. The CDR3 runs to 14 residues. From germline, CDR1 is MNHEY and CDR2 SMNVEV (reference sequence). J gave up 1 base and V 5 bases, and 3 bases lay outside the gene matches. The CDR3 loop reads CASSLGTGSYEQYF. CDR3 in DNA: TGTGCCAGCAGTCTAGGGACAGGGTCCTACGAGCAGTACTTC.

The V and J genes are TRBV20-1 and TRBJ1-1; perhaps TRBD1 as D (5 bases). The V end was cut by 6 bases, the J end by 7 bases, with 9 bases between. Per germline, CDR1 DFQATT and CDR2 SNEGSKA (reference sequence). The length of the CDR3 is 10 residues. The CDR3 reads CSASDSEAFF. The CDR3 coding sequence is TGCAGTGCAAGCGACAGTGAAGCTTTCTTT.

V and J are TRBV27 and TRBJ1-5; 11 bases agree with TRBD1. Germline V CDR1 and CDR2: MNHEY, SMNVEV (reference sequence). The CDR3 consists of 15 residues. Trimming cost V 5 bases and J 4 bases; bases outside gene matches: 4. The CDR3: CASSAGTGGNQPQHF. CDR3 bases: TGTGCCAGCAGTGCCGGGACAGGGGGTAATCAGCCCCAGCATTTT.

This rearrangement joins TRBV7-3 to TRBJ2-3, with TRBD2 matching over 9 bases. The CDR3 is 15 amino acids. In germline, CDR1 is SGHTA, CDR2 FQGTGA. The trim removed 2 bases at V and 0 bases at J, leaving 0 bases unmatched. The DNA for the CDR3 is TGTGCCAGCAGCTTACTAGCGGGGAGCACAGATACGCAGTATTTT. Translated: CASSLLAGSTDTQYF.

V gene TRBV30 combines with J gene TRBJ1-6; a possible D gene is TRBD1 (6 bases). Trimming left V 1 base short and J 4 bases short, with 20 bases between. The V gene's germline CDR1 is GTSNPN and CDR2 SVGIG (reference sequence). This CDR3 contains 18 residues. CDR3 nucleotides: TGTGCCTGGAGTGGAAGGTTGGAACAGGGAAAGTATAATTCACCCCTCCACTTT. Its translation: CAWSGRLEQGKYNSPLHF.

CDR3 loop: CASSTPRGGARETQYF. The CDR3 DNA reads as TGTGCCAGTAGTACCCCCCGGGGTGGCGCACGGGAGACCCAGTACTTC. The rearrangement links TRBV19 to TRBJ2-5, with a possible D match to TRBD2 (5 bases). V dropped 4 bases and J dropped 5 bases, with 20 bases sitting between them. Germline loops: CDR1 LNHDA, CDR2 SQIVND (reference sequence). The CDR3 loop spans 16 amino acids.